Listed here are 20 T cell receptor beta chains from one sample, sequenced in a study of regulatory T cells in long-lasting Graves disease. Stated time point: persistent/refractory GD, antithyroid drugs over 5 years with positive TRAb. From PBMCs, RNA was extracted and then used to make the TCR library. Investigators prepared the TCR beta libraries by applying iRepertoire HTBI primers and Arm-PCR of CDR3 regions. TCRdb used MiXCR to reprocess the multiplex PCR reads, holding one entry per CDR3 protein. The repertoire holds 500,000 to 700,000 distinct CDR3 sequences, with 30% as singletons. The sample was peripheral blood mononuclear cells (PBMCs), taken when the disease was refractory, from a patient treated with antithyroid drugs. Source of these receptors: a female donor with Graves disease.

This clonotype was seen only a few times. Compared with germline, one end of the junction differs, possibly owing to a read error. This sequence joins TRBV7-9 and TRBJ2-7; 12 bases are a match to TRBD2. Germline-derived CDR1 and CDR2 are SEHNR and FQNEAQ (reference sequence). This CDR3 region has 14 residues. The CDR3 DNA sequence: TGTGCCAGCAGCTCCGAACTAGCGGGAGGCTCCCTAGCCTTC. The encoded protein is CASSSELAGGSLAF. Together with reference TRBV7-9 and TRBJ2-7, the CDR3 gives the full variable domain: DTGVSQNPRHKITKRGQNVTFRCDPISEHNRLYWYRQTLGQGPEFLTYFQNEAQLEKSRLLSDRFSAERPKGSFSTLEIQRTEQGDSAMYLCASSSELAGGSLAFGPGTRLTVT.

This clonotype showed up many times. The genes are TRBV27 and TRBJ1-1; TRBD1 agrees at 8 bases. The CDR3 spans 14 residues. CDR1 and CDR2 from the germline V gene are MNHEY and SMNVEV (reference sequence). The V and J ends lost 6 bases and 4 bases, in that order; junction bases with no gene match: 7. Written as DNA, the CDR3 is TGTGCCAGCAGCCAAGACAGGGGAGGCACTGAAGCTTTCTTT. Translated, it gives CASSQDRGGTEAFF.

The table lists this clonotype with a few counts. The chain recombines TRBV7-3 with TRBJ2-3; the match to TRBD1 covers 7 bases. CDR1 is SGHTA, CDR2 FQGTGA, per germline. The CDR3 runs 16 residues. J lost 2 bases, V lost 5 bases, and 10 bases had no gene match. The CDR3 DNA follows: TGTGCCAGCAGCAAAGACAGGGAGCCTCCCACAGATACGCAGTATTTT. It specifies CASSKDREPPTDTQYF.

This clonotype was picked up a small number of times. The chain carries TRBV19 and TRBJ1-5; a possible D gene is TRBD1 (5 bases). V lost 2 bases to trimming and J lost 2 bases, with 13 bases between them. This CDR3 spans 16 amino acids. Germline V gives CDR1 LNHDA, CDR2 SQIVND (reference sequence). CDR3 nucleotides: TGTGCCAGTAGTATATCGGCAGGGAATGGCAATCAGCCCCAGCATTTT. Translation: CASSISAGNGNQPQHF.

V usage is TRBV4-1 and J usage is TRBJ1-2, with D perhaps TRBD1 (6 bases). The CDR3 length is 14 residues. The V end lost 1 base, the J end lost 5 bases, and 11 bases lay between the germline ends. In germline, CDR1 is MGHRA, CDR2 YSYEKL. The CDR3 nucleotides read TGCGCCAGCAGCCAAGGGGGGCGGATATATGGCTACACCTTC. This codes for CASSQGGRIYGYTF.

This clonotype was seen a handful of times. This chain uses TRBV3-1 with TRBJ1-1; the D is unclear. The CDR3 runs 12 residues. Trimming cost V 1 base and J 3 bases, with 3 bases left between them. CDR1 is LGHDT and CDR2 is YNNKEL in the germline V gene (reference sequence). The CDR3 reads CASSQVDTEAFF. CDR3 sequence (DNA): TGTGCCAGCAGCCAAGTGGACACTGAAGCTTTCTTT.

The chain joins TRBV11-2 to TRBJ2-2, with a tentative D call TRBD2 (5 bases). The germline V gene has CDR1 SGHAT and CDR2 FQNNGV. The CDR3 is 12 amino acids. V gave up 5 bases and J gave up 12 bases, with 13 bases separating them. CDR3 bases: TGTGCCAGCAGCCTAGGAGGAGACAAGCTGTTTTTT. The encoded protein is CASSLGGDKLFF.

This clonotype showed up just a few times. The chain carries TRBV3-1 and TRBJ2-7; D uncertain. The CDR3 runs to 14 residues. Trimming pared 1 base from V and 3 bases from J, leaving 10 bases between. CDR1 and CDR2 from the germline V gene are LGHDT and YNNKEL (reference sequence). The CDR3 nucleotides read TGTGCCAGCAGCCAAGTTAATGCTTTCTACGAGCAGTACTTC. Translated, it gives CASSQVNAFYEQYF.

Of note for this clonotype: One junction end does not reproduce the germline sequence, and a read error may be involved. The chain employs TRBV7-9 and TRBJ2-7, with D possibly called TRBD1 or TRBD2 (5 bases each). Germline CDR1 is SEHNR and CDR2 is FQNEAQ (reference sequence). This CDR3 is 14 amino acids long. The CDR3 protein is CASTLGDPSYEQYF. The DNA for the CDR3 is TGTGCCAGCACCTTAGGGGACCCGTCCTACGAGCAGTACTTC.

The chain joins TRBV6-2 or TRBV6-3 to TRBJ2-7, with 14 bases that match TRBD2. The CDR3 length is 12 residues. V lost 11 bases and J lost 6; bases outside the gene matches: 3. Looked up from germline, CDR1 is MNHEY and CDR2 is SVGEGT. CDR3 nucleotide sequence: TGTGCCGAAGGACTAGCGGGAGGCGAGCAGTACTTC. Amino acids: CAEGLAGGEQYF.

V gene TRBV29-1 combines with J gene TRBJ2-7, with 9 bases identical to TRBD1. This CDR3 is built from 12 residues. The ends lost 4 bases at V and 9 bases at J; junction bases unmatched: 7. The V gene's germline CDR1 is SQVTM and CDR2 ANQGSEA. The CDR3 region is CSVGDTGGWQYF. The DNA of the CDR3 is TGCAGCGTTGGAGACACAGGGGGCTGGCAGTACTTC.

The J gene is TRBJ1-3, the V gene TRBV12-3 or TRBV12-4; D remains unclear. The length of the CDR3 is 14 residues. Trimming stripped 6 bases from V and 0 bases from J, with 9 bases between. CDR3 sequence reads: CASRNAFSGNTIYF. In nucleotides, the CDR3 is TGTGCCAGCAGAAATGCGTTCTCTGGAAACACCATATATTTT.

This sequence joins TRBV12-3 or TRBV12-4 and TRBJ1-1; maybe TRBD1 (5 bases). The CDR3 spans 14 residues. V was shortened by 5 bases and J by 4 bases, with 14 bases between the two germline ends. The CDR3 DNA reads as TGTGCCAGCAGTCGCCAGGGTCTGGGCACTGAAGCTTTCTTT. Amino acids: CASSRQGLGTEAFF.

This chain joins TRBV5-1 and TRBJ2-7; D may match TRBD1 or TRBD2 (6 bases each). CDR3 length: 14 amino acids. In germline, CDR1 is SGHRS, CDR2 YFSETQ. The V end was cut by 7 bases, the J end by 1 base, with 15 bases between. CDR3 DNA: TGCGCCAGCCGTTTGGGGGGCTCGTCCTACGAGCAGTACTTC. Translating it yields CASRLGGSSYEQYF.

The sample holds one count of this clonotype. This chain joins TRBV6-2 or TRBV6-3 and TRBJ1-5; no definite D call. The CDR3 consists of 14 residues. Per the germline V gene, CDR1 is MNHEY and CDR2 is SVGEGT. Trimming cost V 5 bases and J 1 base, with 9 bases left between them. The CDR3 sequence is CASSELSSNQPQHF. CDR3 bases: TGTGCCAGCAGTGAGTTATCCAGCAATCAGCCCCAGCATTTT.

CDR3 sequence: CASSLFLAGISYEQYF. CDR3 nucleotides: TGTGCCAGCAGCCTCTTTCTAGCGGGTATCTCCTACGAGCAGTACTTC. The rearrangement uses TRBV11-2 and TRBJ2-7, with 8 bases that match TRBD2. The CDR3 totals 16 residues. Looked up from germline, CDR1 is SGHAT and CDR2 is FQNNGV. The V and J ends lost 5 bases and 0 bases, in that order; junction bases with no gene match: 9.

In this sample, this clonotype turned up many times. The chain links TRBV11-3 to TRBJ1-1; TRBD1 might be the D (5 bases). The V and J ends lost 0 bases and 7 bases respectively, with 9 bases between them. Germline values: CDR1 SGHNT, CDR2 YENEEA. This CDR3 comprises 13 residues. CDR3 in DNA: TGTGCCAGCAGCTTAGATGGGACCGGTGAAGCTTTCTTT. It encodes CASSLDGTGEAFF.

Concerning this clonotype itself: With a much larger clone just one base away, this may be a read error. The CDR3 carries no conserved terminal phenylalanine or tryptophan, so it likely arises from a read error. The CDR3 spells CASIRGQENTEAFY. CDR3 bases: TGTGCCAGCATCAGAGGGCAGGAGAACACTGAAGCTTTCTAT. The chain has TRBV2 and TRBJ1-1; D gene uncertain. The CDR3 has 14 amino acids. Trimming left V 7 bases short and J 1 base short, with 13 bases between. Germline CDR1 is SNHLY and CDR2 is FYNNEI.

The chain joins TRBV28 to TRBJ1-1; 7 nucleotides align to TRBD1. Germline lookup yields CDR1 MDHEN and CDR2 SYDVKM. This CDR3 comprises 15 residues. J lost 5 bases, V lost 4 bases, and 10 bases had no gene match. The CDR3 DNA reads as TGTGCCAGCAGTTCGACCACAGGGGTTGGGACTGAAGCTTTCTTT. Protein sequence: CASSSTTGVGTEAFF.

The chain is built from TRBV3-1 and TRBJ1-6, with D possibly being TRBD1 (6 bases). V was cut by 4 bases and J by 7 bases, with 11 bases left in between. CDR3 length: 14 amino acids. Germline V gene sequence: CDR1 LGHDT, CDR2 YNNKEL (reference sequence). The CDR3 DNA reads TGTGCCAGCAGCCGGGCGAGGGGGAATTCACCCCTCCACTTT. As protein: CASSRARGNSPLHF.